This T cell receptor beta chain was recovered during a study of neoadjuvant nivolumab and ipilimumab in lung cancer. V lost 2 bases and J 8 bases, leaving 12 bases between the germline ends. The CDR3 contains 14 residues. The V gene's germline CDR1 is SGHDN and CDR2 FVKESK. The table came from immunoSEQ multiplex PCR; TCRdb's copy has only in-frame clones and leaves some out. The sample shows roughly 9,900 clones, around 85% of them seen only once. This clone was counted once. Sequenced material: peripheral blood, taken before neoadjuvant nivolumab, alone or with ipilimumab. The receptor was isolated from an adult with non-small cell lung cancer. The chain is built from TRBV14 and TRBJ1-4; D ambiguous. The CDR3 here is CASSQQLPPEKLFF. The CDR3, as DNA: TGTGCCAGCAGCCAACAACTCCCACCCGAAAAACTGTTTTTT. Full variable domain (outside the CDR3, taken from reference TRBV14 and TRBJ1-4): EAGVTQFPSHSVIEKGQTVTLRCDPISGHDNLYWYRRVMGKEIKFLLHFVKESKQDESGMPNNRFLAERTGGTYSTLKVQPAELEDSGVYFCASSQQLPPEKLFFGSGTQLSVL.